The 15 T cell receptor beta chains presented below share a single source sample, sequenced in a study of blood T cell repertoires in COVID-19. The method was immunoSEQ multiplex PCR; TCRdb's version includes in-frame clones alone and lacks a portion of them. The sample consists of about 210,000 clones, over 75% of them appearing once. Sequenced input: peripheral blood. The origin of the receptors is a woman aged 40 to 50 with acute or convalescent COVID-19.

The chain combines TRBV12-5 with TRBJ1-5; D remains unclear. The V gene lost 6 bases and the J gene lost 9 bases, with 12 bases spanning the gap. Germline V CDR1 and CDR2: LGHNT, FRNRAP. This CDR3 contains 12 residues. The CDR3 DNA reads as TGTGCTAGTGGCGACCCGGCGGGGCCCCAGCATTTT. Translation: CASGDPAGPQHF.

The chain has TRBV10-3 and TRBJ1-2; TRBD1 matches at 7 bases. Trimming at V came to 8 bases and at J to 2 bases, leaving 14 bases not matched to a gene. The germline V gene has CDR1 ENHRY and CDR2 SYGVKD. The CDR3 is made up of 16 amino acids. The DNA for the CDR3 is TGTGCCATCTACACGGCGTCACAGGGGCTAAACTATGGCTACACCTTC. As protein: CAIYTASQGLNYGYTF.

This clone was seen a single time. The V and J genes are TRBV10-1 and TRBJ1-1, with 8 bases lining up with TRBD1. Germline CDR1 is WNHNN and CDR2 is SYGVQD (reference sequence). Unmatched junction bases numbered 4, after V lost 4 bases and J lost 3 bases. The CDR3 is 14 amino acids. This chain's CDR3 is CASSGNRGDTEAFF. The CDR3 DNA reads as TGCGCCAGCAGTGGGAACAGGGGGGACACTGAAGCTTTCTTT.

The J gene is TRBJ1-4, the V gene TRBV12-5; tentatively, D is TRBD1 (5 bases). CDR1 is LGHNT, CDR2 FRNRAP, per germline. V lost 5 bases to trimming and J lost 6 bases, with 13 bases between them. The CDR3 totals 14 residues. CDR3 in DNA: TGTGCTAGTGGTCCCGGGGGAAGTTATGAAAAACTGTTTTTT. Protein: CASGPGGSYEKLFF.

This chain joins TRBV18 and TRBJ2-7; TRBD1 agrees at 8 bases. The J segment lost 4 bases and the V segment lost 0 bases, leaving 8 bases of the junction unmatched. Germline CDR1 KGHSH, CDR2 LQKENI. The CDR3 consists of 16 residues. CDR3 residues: CASSPPGSGGGYEQYV. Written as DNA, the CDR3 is TGTGCCAGCTCACCACCGGGCTCAGGGGGCGGGTACGAGCAGTACGTC.

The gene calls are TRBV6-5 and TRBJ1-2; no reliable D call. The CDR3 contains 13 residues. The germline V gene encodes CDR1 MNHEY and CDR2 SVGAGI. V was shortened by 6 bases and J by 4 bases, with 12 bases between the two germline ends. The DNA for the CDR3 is TGTGCCAGCAGCGAGACAAGGTTCTATGGCTACACCTTC. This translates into CASSETRFYGYTF.

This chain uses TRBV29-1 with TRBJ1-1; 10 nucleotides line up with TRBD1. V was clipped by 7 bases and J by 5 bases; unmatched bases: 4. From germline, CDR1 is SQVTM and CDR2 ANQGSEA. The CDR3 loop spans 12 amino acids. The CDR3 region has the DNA TGCAGCGGAGGGACAGGGGAAACTGAAGCTTTCTTT. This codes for CSGGTGETEAFF.

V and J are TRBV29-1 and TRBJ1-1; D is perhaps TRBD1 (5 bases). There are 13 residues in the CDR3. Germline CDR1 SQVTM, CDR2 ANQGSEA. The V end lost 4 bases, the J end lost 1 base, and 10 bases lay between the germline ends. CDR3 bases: TGCAGCGTTGTCGGGGACTCGAACACTGAAGCTTTCTTT. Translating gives CSVVGDSNTEAFF.

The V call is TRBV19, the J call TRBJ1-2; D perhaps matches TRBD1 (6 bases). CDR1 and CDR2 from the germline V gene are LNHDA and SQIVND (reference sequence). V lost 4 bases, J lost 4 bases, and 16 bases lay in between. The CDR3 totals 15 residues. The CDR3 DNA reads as TGTGCCAGTAGTAACTCAGGGGAGTATGGCTATGGCTACACCTTC. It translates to CASSNSGEYGYGYTF.

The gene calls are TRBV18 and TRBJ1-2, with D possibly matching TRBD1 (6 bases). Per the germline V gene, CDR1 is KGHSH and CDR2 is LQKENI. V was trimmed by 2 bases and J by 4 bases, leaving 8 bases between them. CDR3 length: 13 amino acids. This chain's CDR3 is CASSPGGGYGYTF. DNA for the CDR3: TGTGCCAGCTCACCAGGGGGCGGCTATGGCTACACCTTC.

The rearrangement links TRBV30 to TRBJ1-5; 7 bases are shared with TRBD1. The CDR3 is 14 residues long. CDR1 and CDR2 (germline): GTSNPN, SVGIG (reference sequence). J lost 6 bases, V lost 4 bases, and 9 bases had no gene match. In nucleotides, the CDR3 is TGTGCCTGGAAATCGACAGGGTTGTTTCAGCCCCAGCATTTT. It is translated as CAWKSTGLFQPQHF.

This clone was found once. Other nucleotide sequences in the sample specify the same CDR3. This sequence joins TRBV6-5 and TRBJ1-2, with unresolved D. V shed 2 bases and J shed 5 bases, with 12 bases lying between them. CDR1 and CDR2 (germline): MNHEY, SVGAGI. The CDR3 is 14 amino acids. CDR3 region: CASSYGGGGYGYTF. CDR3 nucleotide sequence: TGTGCCAGCAGTTACGGAGGTGGTGGGTATGGCTACACCTTC.

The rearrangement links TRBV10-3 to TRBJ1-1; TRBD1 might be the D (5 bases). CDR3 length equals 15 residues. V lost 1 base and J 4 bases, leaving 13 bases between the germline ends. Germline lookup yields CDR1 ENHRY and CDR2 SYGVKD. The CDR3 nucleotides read TGTGCCATCAGTGAGTTTAAGGGGTCGGGCACTGAAGCTTTCTTT. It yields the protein CAISEFKGSGTEAFF.

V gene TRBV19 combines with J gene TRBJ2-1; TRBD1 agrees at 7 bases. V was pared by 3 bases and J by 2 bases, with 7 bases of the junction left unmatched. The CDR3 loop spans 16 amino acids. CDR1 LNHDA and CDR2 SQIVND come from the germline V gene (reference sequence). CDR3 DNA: TGTGCCAGTAGTATCCTAGACAGGGCACCCTACAATGAGCAGTTCTTC. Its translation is CASSILDRAPYNEQFF.

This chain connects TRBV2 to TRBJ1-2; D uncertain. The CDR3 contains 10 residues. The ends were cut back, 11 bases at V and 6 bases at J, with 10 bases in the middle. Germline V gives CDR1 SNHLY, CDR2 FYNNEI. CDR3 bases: TGTGCCGTGGGCTGGGATGGCTACACCTTC. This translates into CAVGWDGYTF. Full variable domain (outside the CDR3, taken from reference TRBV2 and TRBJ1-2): EPEVTQTPSHQVTQMGQEVILRCVPISNHLYFYWYRQILGQKVEFLVSFYNNEISEKSEIFDDQFSVERPDGSNFTLKIRSTKLEDSAMYFCAVGWDGYTFGSGTRLTVV.